The 15 T cell receptor beta chains below come from one sample, sequenced in a study of human T cells and chemical hapten exposure. Time point given: patch test 2, 6 weeks after DPC sensitization. As to treatment: therapeutic diphenylcyclopropenone sensitization with weekly scalp DPC. Using its own MiXCR run on the RACE reads, TCRdb lists one record per CDR3 protein. The sample carries approximately 68,000 distinct CDR3 sequences, about 8.5% recorded once. The material sequenced was whole blood, taken in connection with sensitization to the hapten diphenylcyclopropenone (DPC). The receptors were gathered from a woman aged 45-59 years with alopecia areata. Some clones in this sample may be carry-over from other donors' samples.

J is TRBJ2-1 and V is TRBV7-2; D gene ambiguous. V dropped 3 bases and J dropped 9 bases, with 6 bases sitting between them. This CDR3 spans 11 amino acids. Per germline, CDR1 SGHTA and CDR2 FQGNSA. The CDR3 region is CASSFSREQFF. The CDR3, as DNA: TGTGCCAGCAGCTTTAGTCGTGAGCAGTTCTTC.

This clonotype was seen more than once but under ten times. The chain uses TRBV30 and TRBJ1-5, with TRBD1 matching over 8 bases. The V gene end was trimmed by 6 bases and the J gene end by 2 bases; junction bases not matched to a gene: 9. The V gene's germline CDR1 is GTSNPN and CDR2 SVGIG (reference sequence). CDR3 length: 15 amino acids. CDR3 amino acids: CACAPETGGNQPQHF. The CDR3 bases are TGTGCCTGCGCCCCAGAGACAGGGGGCAATCAGCCCCAGCATTTT.

The V and J genes are TRBV3-1 and TRBJ1-5; 7 bases are a match to TRBD1. The germline gives CDR1 LGHDT, CDR2 YNNKEL (reference sequence). CDR3 length: 15 amino acids. After removal of 3 bases from V and 3 bases from J, the junction contained 5 bases not matched to a gene. The chain's CDR3 is CASSQDRRFNQPQHF. The CDR3 DNA reads as TGTGCCAGCAGCCAGGACAGGAGATTCAATCAGCCCCAGCATTTT.

The chain uses TRBV5-1 and TRBJ2-1; D is unclear. There are 16 residues in the CDR3. V lost 2 bases and J 0 bases, leaving 12 bases between the germline ends. The germline V gene encodes CDR1 SGHRS and CDR2 YFSETQ. The CDR3 protein is CASSFGGASSYNEQFF. The DNA of the CDR3 is TGCGCCAGCAGCTTTGGCGGAGCTAGCTCCTACAATGAGCAGTTCTTC.

The chain joins TRBV5-5 to TRBJ2-7; D is undetermined. V was trimmed by 0 bases and J by 1 base, leaving 14 bases between them. Germline-derived CDR1 and CDR2 are SGHKS and YYEKEE (reference sequence). This CDR3 region has 16 residues. The CDR3 DNA reads as TGTGCCAGCAGCTTGGAGCCGGCCTCCGCGTCCTACGAGCAGTACTTC. Translated, it gives CASSLEPASASYEQYF. The variable domain in full, with the rest retrieved from reference TRBV5-5 and TRBJ2-7, is DAGVTQSPTHLIKTRGQQVTLRCSPISGHKSVSWYQQVLGQGPQFIFQYYEKEERGRGNFPDRFSARQFPNYSSELNVNALLLGDSALYLCASSLEPASASYEQYFGPGTRLTVT.

This clonotype was found many times. V usage is TRBV12-3 or TRBV12-4 and J usage is TRBJ1-4; no reliable D call. V lost 1 base to trimming and J lost 7 bases, with 13 bases between them. The CDR3 is 15 residues long. The CDR3 loop is CASSLGNLDVEKLFF. The CDR3 DNA reads as TGTGCCAGCAGTTTAGGAAACCTGGACGTTGAAAAACTGTTTTTT.

This clonotype was picked up many times. This chain connects TRBV7-6 to TRBJ1-3, with unresolved D. Germline V gene lookup returns CDR1 SGHVS and CDR2 FNYEAQ. V shed 2 bases and J shed 1 base, with 9 bases lying between them. The CDR3 covers 15 residues. The CDR3 DNA follows: TGTGCCAGCAGCTTAACGACACATTCTGGAAACACCATATATTTT. Protein: CASSLTTHSGNTIYF. The full variable domain, with the rest looked up from reference TRBV7-6 and TRBJ1-3, is GAGVSQSPRYKVTKRGQDVALRCDPISGHVSLYWYRQALGQGPEFLTYFNYEAQQDKSGLPNDRFSAERPEGSISTLTIQRTEQRDSAMYRCASSLTTHSGNTIYFGEGSWLTVV.

This clonotype showed up many times. The chain couples TRBV30 to TRBJ2-5, with 11 bases lining up with TRBD2. Germline assignment: CDR1 GTSNPN and CDR2 SVGIG (reference sequence). With V trimmed by 0 bases and J by 5 bases, 8 bases remained unmatched. This CDR3 is 16 amino acids long. Here the CDR3 reads CAWSVILAGVTETQYF. The CDR3 nucleotides read TGTGCCTGGAGTGTAATACTAGCGGGGGTTACGGAGACCCAGTACTTC.

The chain links TRBV19 to TRBJ2-7; the D is unclear. Trimming took 2 bases from V and 5 from J, leaving 10 bases between them. Looked up from germline, CDR1 is LNHDA and CDR2 is SQIVND (reference sequence). The CDR3 is made up of 13 amino acids. The CDR3 spells CASSILYWDEQYF. The CDR3 DNA sequence: TGTGCCAGTAGTATATTGTATTGGGACGAGCAGTACTTC. Looking up the rest from reference TRBV19 and TRBJ2-7 gives the full variable domain: DGGITQSPKYLFRKEGQNVTLSCEQNLNHDAMYWYRQDPGQGLRLIYYSQIVNDFQKGDIAEGYSVSREKKESFPLTVTSAQKNPTAFYLCASSILYWDEQYFGPGTRLTVT.

Many counts were recorded for this clonotype. CDR3 protein: CASSQDRRTEAFF. The DNA of the CDR3 is TGTGCCAGCAGCCAAGATCGACGGACTGAAGCTTTCTTT. The rearrangement joins TRBV14 to TRBJ1-1, with D uncertain. V lost 0 bases and J lost 5, with 7 bases in between. The CDR3 is 13 amino acids. Germline assignment: CDR1 SGHDN and CDR2 FVKESK.

This clonotype was detected a few times. The V gene is TRBV24-1, the J gene TRBJ2-2; tentative D call: TRBD2 (6 bases). Per the germline V gene, CDR1 is KGHDR and CDR2 is SFDVKD. The CDR3 consists of 15 residues. The V end lost 5 bases, the J end lost 0 bases, and 9 bases lay between the germline ends. CDR3 region: CATSAEGPNTGELFF. The CDR3 DNA is TGTGCCACCAGTGCGGAGGGACCGAACACCGGGGAGCTGTTTTTT.

This clonotype was counted at least ten times. The gene calls are TRBV20-1 and TRBJ1-1, with 7 bases that match TRBD1. V lost 5 bases to trimming and J lost 11 bases; unmatched junction nucleotides: 5. Germline V lookup: CDR1 DFQATT, CDR2 SNEGSKA (reference sequence). The CDR3 sequence is 10 residues long. The CDR3 nucleotides are TGCAGTGCTTCTCAGGGGGACGCTTTCTTT. It translates to CSASQGDAFF.

The chain has TRBV5-6 and TRBJ1-1; D unclear. With 4 bases removed from V and 4 bases from J, the gap between germline ends came to 5 bases. The CDR3 covers 11 residues. Germline-derived CDR1 and CDR2 are SGHDT and YYEEEE. The CDR3 coding sequence is TGTGCCAGCAGCCGTAGCACTGAAGCTTTCTTT. It specifies CASSRSTEAFF.

The table lists this clonotype with a few counts. The rearrangement joins TRBV6-1 to TRBJ1-5, with D unresolved. The germline gives CDR1 MNHNS, CDR2 SASEGT. This CDR3 contains 14 residues. The V gene lost 0 bases and the J gene lost 6 bases, with 9 bases spanning the gap. The CDR3 bases are TGTGCCAGCAGTGAAGCGGGCTCACTTCAGCCCCAGCATTTT. This encodes CASSEAGSLQPQHF.

This clonotype has only a few counts. Since the CDR3 does not end with the conserved phenylalanine or tryptophan, this likely comes from a read error. The DNA is left out, because the CDR3 cannot be placed on it with certainty; the CDR3 is given as TCRdb lists it. This chain uses TRBV20-1 with TRBJ2-4; no check of the table's D call, TRBD2, against the DNA was made. Germline V gene data show CDR1 as DFQATT and CDR2 as SNEGSKA (reference sequence). A total of 12 residues make up the CDR3, ends included. The CDR3 region is CSARSTSGSREV.